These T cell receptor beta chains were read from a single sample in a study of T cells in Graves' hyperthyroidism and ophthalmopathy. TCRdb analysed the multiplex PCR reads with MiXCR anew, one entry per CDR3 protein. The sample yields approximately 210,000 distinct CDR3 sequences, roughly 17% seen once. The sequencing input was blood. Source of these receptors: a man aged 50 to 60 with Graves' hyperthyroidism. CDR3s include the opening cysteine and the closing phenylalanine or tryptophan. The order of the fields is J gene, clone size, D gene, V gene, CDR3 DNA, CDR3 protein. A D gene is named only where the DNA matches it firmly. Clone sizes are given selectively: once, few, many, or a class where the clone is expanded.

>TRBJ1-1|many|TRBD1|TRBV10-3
TGTGCCATCGGTAACAGGGGAGACACTGAAGCTTTCTTT
CAIGNRGDTEAFF
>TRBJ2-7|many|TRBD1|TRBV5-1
TGCGCCAGCAGCTCCGGGACAGGCCTCAACGAGCAGTACTTC
CASSSGTGLNEQYF
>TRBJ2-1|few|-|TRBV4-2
TGTGCCAGCAGCCCCGGACGACAGGCCCCAAACAATGAGCAGTTCTTC
CASSPGRQAPNNEQFF
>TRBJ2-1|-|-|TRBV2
TGTGCCAGCAGGGAGGGAGCTTACAATGAGCAGTTCTTC
CASREGAYNEQFF
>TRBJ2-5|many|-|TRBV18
TGTGCCAGCTCACCACCGGGGATTGAGACCCAGTACTTC
CASSPPGIETQYF
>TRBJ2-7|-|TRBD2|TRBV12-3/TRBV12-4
TGTGCCAGCACCCTCGGGACTAGCGGGGCCTACGAGCAGTACTTC
CASTLGTSGAYEQYF
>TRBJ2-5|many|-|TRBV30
TGTGCCTGGAGTCTAATCCAGGAAGAGACCCAGTACTTC
CAWSLIQEETQYF
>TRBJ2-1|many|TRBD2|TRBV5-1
TGCGCCAGCAGCTCTGGCCTACTAGCGGGAACCTACAATGAGCAGTTCTTC
CASSSGLLAGTYNEQFF
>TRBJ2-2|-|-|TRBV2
TGTGCCAGCAGTGGTCTGTCTAACACCGGGGAGCTGTTTTTT
CASSGLSNTGELFF
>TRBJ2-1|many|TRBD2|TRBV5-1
TGCGCCAGCAGCTTGGGGCTAGCGGGAGGGCAGGTCGATGAGCAGTTCTTC
CASSLGLAGGQVDEQFF
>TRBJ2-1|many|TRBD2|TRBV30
TGTGCCTGGAGTGTGGGGGGGAGGAATGAGCAGTTCTTC
CAWSVGGRNEQFF
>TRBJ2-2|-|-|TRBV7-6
TGTGCCAGCAGCTTAGGTTGGGACACGAACACCGGGGAGCTGTTTTTT
CASSLGWDTNTGELFF
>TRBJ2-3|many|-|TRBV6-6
TGTGCCAGCAGTTACGGGGGGCAGTTCACAGATACGCAGTATTTT
CASSYGGQFTDTQYF
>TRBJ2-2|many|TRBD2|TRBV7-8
TGTGCCAGCAGCCGACAGAGGGCGGGACTAGCGGGAGCCGGGGAGCTGTTTTTT
CASSRQRAGLAGAGELFF
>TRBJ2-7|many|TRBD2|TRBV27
TGTGCCAGCCGGACTAGCGGGATGTACGAGCAGTACTTC
CASRTSGMYEQYF
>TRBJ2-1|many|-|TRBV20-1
TGCAGTGCTAGGGCAGGAAACTACAATGAGCAGTTCTTC
CSARAGNYNEQFF
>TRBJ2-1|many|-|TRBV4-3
TGCGCCAGCAGCCAAGATCCAACTAGAAGCGAGCAGTTCTTC
CASSQDPTRSEQFF
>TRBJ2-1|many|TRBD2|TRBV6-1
TGTGCCAGCAGTAGGGGACTAGCGGGCTTCTACAATGAGCAGTTCTTC
CASSRGLAGFYNEQFF
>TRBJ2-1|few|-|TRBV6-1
TGTGCCAGCAGGGACGGATACAATGAGCAGTTCTTC
CASRDGYNEQFF
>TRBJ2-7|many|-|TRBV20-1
TGCAGTGCTAGAGAAGGGTTAGGATACTACGAGCAGTACTTC
CSAREGLGYYEQYF
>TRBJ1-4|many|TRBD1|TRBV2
TGTGCCAGCAGTGACCCCGGGACAGGGCCAACTAATGAAAAACTGTTTTTT
CASSDPGTGPTNEKLFF
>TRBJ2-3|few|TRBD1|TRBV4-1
TGCGCCAGCAGCCAACCTGGGACAGGGACAGATACGCAGTATTTT
CASSQPGTGTDTQYF
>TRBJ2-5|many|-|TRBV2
TGTGCCAGCAGCAGACCCGCCCGGCAAGAGACCCAGTACTTC
CASSRPARQETQYF
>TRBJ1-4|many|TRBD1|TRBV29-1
TGCAGCGCCGCAGGGGGACGTGAAAAACTGTTTTTT
CSAAGGREKLFF
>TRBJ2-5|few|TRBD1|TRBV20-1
TGCAGTGTATCCAGGGGGCAGGGAGAGACCCAGTACTTC
CSVSRGQGETQYF
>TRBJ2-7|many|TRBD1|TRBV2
TGTGCCGTCAGGGGGCTCTACGAGCAGTACTTC
CAVRGLYEQYF
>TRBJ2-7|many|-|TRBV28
TGTGCCAGCAGTCCCCGTTCCTGGACAGTTTCCTACGAGCAGTACTTC
CASSPRSWTVSYEQYF
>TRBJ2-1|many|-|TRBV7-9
TGTGCCAGCAGCTCACTAGGTCGGGAGCAGTTCTTC
CASSSLGREQFF
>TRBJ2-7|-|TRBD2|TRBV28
TGTGCCAGCACCCTGGCTTCCCGGACTAGCGGGAGTTTTGAGCAGTACTTC
CASTLASRTSGSFEQYF
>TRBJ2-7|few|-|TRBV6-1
TGTGCAGCAAGACAGAGCTCCTACGAGCAGTACTTC
CAARQSSYEQYF
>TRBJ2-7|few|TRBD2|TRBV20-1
TGCAGTGCTCTCTTTTGGACTAGCGGGACGTACGAGCAGTACTTC
CSALFWTSGTYEQYF
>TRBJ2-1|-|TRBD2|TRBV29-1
TGCAGCGTGATGGAACCGGGACTAGCGGAAGCCCTGTACAATGAGCAGTTCTTC
CSVMEPGLAEALYNEQFF
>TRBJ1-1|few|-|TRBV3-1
TGTGCCAGCAGCCAAGAAGGGAGGGGTGAAGCTTTCTTT
CASSQEGRGEAFF